This T cell receptor beta chain derives from a study of PD-1 blockade in classical Hodgkin lymphoma (dated by TCRdb to between 2020 and 2021). Regarding the complete study: Nivolumab dosing was 3 mg/kg intravenously every 2 weeks, continuing until either disease progression or unacceptable toxicity. The study used CyTOF and TCR beta sequencing to define a peripheral blood immune signature of response to PD-1 blockade in classical Hodgkin lymphoma.

The Qiagen DNeasy kit was used to extract genomic DNA both from unsorted PBMCs and from the negatively selected CD4+ and CD8+ fractions. Using primers that anneal to V and J segments, immunoSEQ multiplex PCR amplified the TCR beta CDR3 regions. Amplification bias was minimized using a synthetic immune receptor repertoire, and residual bias was removed computationally after sequencing. Under the source paper's analysis protocol: Custom Python scripts were used to quantify repertoire diversity as the Shannon entropy index. The unsorted, CD4+ and CD8+ repertoires were each analyzed separately, with the exception of combined analyses, where CD4+ and CD8+ sequences were merged in silico. Clonal expansion was defined as a frequency increase of at least 2-fold after treatment compared with C1D1, and clones undetected at baseline were assigned a pseudocount of 0.5. Singleton clones were defined as clones with 0 or 1 copy at C1D1, and non-singleton clones were defined as clones with 2 or more copies. Clones expanded in unsorted samples were assigned a CD4+, CD8+ or unknown annotation through matching of protein sequences in sorted samples from the same patient. Wilcoxon tests on paired samples were used to test diversity changes from C1D1 to C4D1. This is the immuneACCESS table as TCRdb keeps it, with only in-frame sequences that have V and J called. A part of the clones is gone; compared with another copy, unresolved V genes explain less than half, and the rest is unexplained. The D gene and trimming were derived from the DNA, and the V and J assignments and clone size from that table. This sample gives 20,000 to 25,000 clones in total; roughly 71% of them show up just once. The ten largest clonotypes hold 15% to 20% of the sample.

This clone is termed medium-sized (0.01 to 0.1%). The antigen it recognizes is unknown. Base-call qualities are not available, and no considerably larger clone is one nucleotide away. The CDR3 covers 16 residues, taking in both the cysteine and the phenylalanine. Solely the CDR3 DNA is kept, with 48 bases framed from the first base. The germline V gene (reference sequence) supplies CDR1 LNHDA and CDR2 SQIVND. The V end gives up 7 bases and the J end 2 bases, leaving 10 bases in the junction not matched to a gene. The sample's time point label is to be understood as: cycle 4 day 1 (C4D1), after five to seven weeks of nivolumab. Every trial patient had relapsed following autologous stem cell transplantation, and prior brentuximab vedotin exposure was what differed among cohorts A, B and C. A total of under 70 patients with relapsed/refractory classical Hodgkin lymphoma made up the trial cohort, and each patient's best overall response was complete response, partial response or progressive disease. Trial patients were treated with single-agent nivolumab in the multi-cohort phase II CheckMate 205 trial. An independent review committee assessed best overall response using the 2007 International Working Group response criteria. Trial PBMCs were collected immediately before nivolumab initiation (C1D1) and during therapy at cycle 2 day 1 and cycle 4 day 1. Peripheral blood was collected in 8 mL Vacutainer Cell Preparation Tubes, from which PBMCs were isolated by centrifugation and then cryopreserved.

What the research found in general, with its limitations: Lower diversity was seen in patients whose nivolumab began less than 1 year after ASCT, and these patients were left out of later analyses so that immune reconstitution would not confound the results. Only a single clinical trial cohort was studied, and what caused the repertoire differences, possibly disease activity or prior therapy, remained undefined. A significant rise by C4D1 was seen in CD4+ but not CD8+ TCR diversity (p=0.0027 vs p=0.16), with the rise being most apparent in complete responders (p=0.02). Baseline TCR diversity was reported as lower in newly diagnosed patients than in healthy donors, and lower still in relapsed/refractory patients. Trial patients with a complete response had baseline diversity similar to that of newly diagnosed patients, while partial responders and progressors had significantly lower diversity.

The receptor chain draws on TRBV19 and TRBJ1-3; a stretch of 8 junction bases matches TRBD1. The TCR comes from a human donor with classical Hodgkin lymphoma. Sample: peripheral blood mononuclear cells (PBMCs), taken before the fourth cycle of nivolumab. The sequence in DNA is TGTGCCAGTACCGCTTGGGCAGGGGGCACTGGAAACACCATATATTTT. The translation is CASTAWAGGTGNTIYF.